These 32 T cell receptor beta chains were all obtained from the same sample, sequenced in a study of blood T cells in healthy people across ages. A sample-barcoded 5' primer and a J-beta primer mix were used in a second PCR of about 7 to 11 cycles. From the 5' RACE reads, TCRdb called clonotypes with MiXCR, one entry per CDR3 protein. Here the sample spans some 890,000 distinct CDR3 sequences, about 27% being singletons. These data also formed part of another study, on T cells of mothers and their children.

Material for sequencing was blood. All receptors come from a woman aged 40 to 49 in good health.

This clonotype was detected a few times. This CDR3 reads CASKRSTEAFF. The CDR3 DNA reads as TGTGCCAGCAAGAGGAGCACTGAAGCTTTCTTT. The rearrangement joins TRBV7-9 to TRBJ1-1, with D unclear. The CDR3 sequence is 11 residues long. Germline CDR1 SEHNR, CDR2 FQNEAQ (reference sequence). Trimming left V 7 bases short and J 4 bases short, with 7 bases between.

The DNA of the CDR3 is TGCGCCAGCAGCTTGGCAGGGAGTGGAGATTCACCCCTCCACTTT. Protein: CASSLAGSGDSPLHF. This chain joins TRBV5-1 and TRBJ1-6; perhaps TRBD1 as D (5 bases). Trimming took 0 bases from V and 8 from J, leaving 12 bases between them. From germline, CDR1 is SGHRS and CDR2 YFSETQ. The CDR3 loop spans 15 amino acids.

The chain carries TRBV29-1 and TRBJ2-2; D remains unclear. The CDR3 sequence is 13 residues long. Trimming took 3 bases from V and 7 from J, leaving 12 bases between them. Germline V gene data show CDR1 as SQVTM and CDR2 as ANQGSEA. The CDR3 here is CSVESGLNGELFF. CDR3 nucleotides: TGCAGCGTTGAGAGTGGTCTTAACGGGGAGCTGTTTTTT.

This clonotype came up many times. V gene TRBV20-1 combines with J gene TRBJ2-7, with a possible D match to TRBD1 (5 bases). The CDR3 covers 14 residues. Per the germline V gene, CDR1 is DFQATT and CDR2 is SNEGSKA (reference sequence). Trimming took off 4 bases at V and 7 bases at J, with 20 bases between the two ends. In DNA form, the CDR3 reads TGCAGTGCTACCCACCCGACTCGACAGTGGGAGCAGTACTTC. Residues: CSATHPTRQWEQYF.

In the case of this clonotype: This could be a read error, since a much larger clone is one nucleotide away. The chain uses TRBV25-1 and TRBJ2-3; 7 positions agree with TRBD1. Germline loops: CDR1 MGHDK, CDR2 SYGVNS. V dropped 2 bases and J dropped 4; count of bases not matched to a gene: 12. This CDR3 comprises 17 residues. The CDR3 spells CASSEGSRQGSADTQYF. DNA of the CDR3: TGTGCCAGCAGTGAAGGGTCCCGACAGGGATCGGCAGATACGCAGTATTTT.

The chain carries TRBV12-3 or TRBV12-4 and TRBJ2-3; a possible D gene is TRBD1 (5 bases). The CDR3 runs to 16 residues. Between the trimmed V and J ends, which lost 3 bases and 4 bases, there was a span of 17 bases. This chain's CDR3 is CASSFDRNIPADTQYF. Here the CDR3 DNA reads TGTGCCAGCAGTTTTGACAGAAACATACCGGCAGATACGCAGTATTTT.

The gene calls are TRBV6-6 and TRBJ1-1; 9 bases align to TRBD1. This CDR3 is 14 amino acids long. Trimming removed 6 bases from V and 4 bases from J; junction bases left unmatched: 6. Germline assignment: CDR1 MNHNY and CDR2 SVGAGI (reference sequence). CDR3 DNA sequence: TGTGCCAGCAGCTCTGGGACAGGGAGCACTGAAGCTTTCTTT. Translation gives CASSSGTGSTEAFF.

In this sample, this clonotype turned up many times. The J gene is TRBJ2-7, the V gene TRBV12-3 or TRBV12-4, with 12 bases that match TRBD2. V trimming: 6 bases; J trimming: 6 bases; junction bases outside the gene matches: 9. The CDR3 loop spans 15 amino acids. The CDR3, as DNA: TGTGCCAGCAGCCTGGGACTAGCGGGCCCCCTCGAGCAGTACTTC. Protein product: CASSLGLAGPLEQYF.

Of note for this clonotype: A much larger clone sits a single nucleotide away, making a read error possible. The chain recombines TRBV28 with TRBJ2-3; no reliable D call. V was shortened by 6 bases and J by 4 bases, with 5 bases between the two germline ends. There are 11 residues in the CDR3. Germline-derived CDR1 and CDR2 are MDHEN and SYDVKM. This chain's CDR3 is CASRGPDTQYF. In DNA, the CDR3 is TGTGCCAGCAGGGGCCCAGATACGCAGTATTTT. The variable domain in full, completed from reference TRBV28 and TRBJ2-3, reads DVKVTQSSRYLVKRTGEKVFLECVQDMDHENMFWYRQDPGLGLRLIYFSYDVKMKEKGDIPEGYSVSREKKERFSLILESASTNQTSMYLCASRGPDTQYFGPGTRLTVL.

A word on this clonotype: A much larger clone lies one base from this, so it may be a read error. The gene calls are TRBV4-3 and TRBJ2-7; 9 nucleotides match TRBD1. CDR3 size: 15 residues. Germline-derived CDR1 and CDR2 are LGHNA and YSLEER. The V and J ends lost 4 bases and 4 bases, in that order; junction bases with no gene match: 8. CDR3 sequence (DNA): TGCGCCAGCAGCCGAGCTCGGGACAGGGAGTACGAGCAGTACTTC. Its translation: CASSRARDREYEQYF.

The chain links TRBV29-1 to TRBJ2-1; 8 nucleotides line up with TRBD2. CDR1 and CDR2 from the germline V gene are SQVTM and ANQGSEA. This CDR3 contains 13 residues. Trimming cost V 7 bases and J 7 bases; bases outside gene matches: 9. CDR3 loop: CSALRGGGNEQFF. The CDR3 coding sequence is TGCAGCGCCCTACGGGGCGGGGGGAATGAGCAGTTCTTC.

Comments on this clonotype: A much larger clone lies a single base off, so this may be a read error. This sequence joins TRBV7-2 and TRBJ2-7; 7 bases are a match to TRBD1. CDR3 length equals 16 residues. Per germline, CDR1 SGHTA and CDR2 FQGNSA. J gave up 5 bases and V 5 bases, and 15 bases lay outside the gene matches. CDR3 amino acids: CASSPGGQVVSHEQYF. The CDR3 DNA sequence: TGTGCCAGCAGCCCAGGAGGACAGGTGGTTTCCCACGAGCAGTACTTC.

This chain uses TRBV12-3 or TRBV12-4 with TRBJ1-1; D remains unclear. The CDR3 covers 12 residues. The V gene lost 6 bases and the J gene lost 8 bases, with 13 bases spanning the gap. The CDR3 region has the DNA TGTGCCAGCAGCGTCCTACACAGCGAAGCTTTCTTT. Its translation is CASSVLHSEAFF.

This clonotype has just a few counts. The chain combines TRBV9 with TRBJ2-1, with D tentatively TRBD1 (6 bases). This CDR3 spans 14 amino acids. Trimming removed 3 bases at V and 3 bases at J, with 10 bases between. Germline-derived CDR1 and CDR2 are SGDLS and YYNGEE. The CDR3 reads CASSAGELYNEQFF. In nucleotides, the CDR3 is TGTGCCAGCAGCGCAGGGGAACTCTACAATGAGCAGTTCTTC.

V usage is TRBV7-8 and J usage is TRBJ1-1, with D uncertain. CDR3 size: 14 residues. Looked up from germline, CDR1 is SGHVS and CDR2 is FQNEAQ. Trimming stripped 1 base from V and 4 bases from J, with 10 bases between. CDR3 residues: CASSLGLYGTEAFF. DNA for the CDR3: TGTGCCAGCAGCTTAGGACTTTACGGCACTGAAGCTTTCTTT.

The rearrangement links TRBV20-1 to TRBJ2-3; weak D call: TRBD2 (7 bases). V lost 6 bases, J lost 4 bases, and 20 bases lay in between. Germline V gives CDR1 DFQATT, CDR2 SNEGSKA (reference sequence). This CDR3 contains 15 residues. Here the CDR3 reads CSATKGGVIADTQYF. CDR3 nucleotides: TGCAGTGCCACGAAGGGGGGGGTTATTGCAGATACGCAGTATTTT.

Points on this clonotype: One end of the junction varies from germline; a read error may be responsible. The J gene is TRBJ1-1, the V gene TRBV12-3 or TRBV12-4; D gene uncertain. This CDR3 is built from 13 residues. The CDR3 DNA follows: TGTGCCAGCAGTTCAGGCTTGAACATTGAAGCTTTCTTT. Its translation: CASSSGLNIEAFF.

The V gene is TRBV7-2, the J gene TRBJ1-2; 8 bases map to TRBD1. CDR3 length: 17 amino acids. V was clipped by 5 bases and J by 2 bases; unmatched bases: 13. Germline V lookup: CDR1 SGHTA, CDR2 FQGNSA. In DNA form, the CDR3 reads TGTGCCAGCAGCCCGAGGACAGGGAATAATGTGAACTATGGCTACACCTTC. The encoded protein is CASSPRTGNNVNYGYTF.

This clonotype was seen ten or more times. This chain connects TRBV11-2 to TRBJ2-7, with TRBD1 identical over 8 bases. The CDR3 has 16 amino acids. Germline trimming cut 5 bases from V and 3 bases from J; bases unmatched to any gene: 12. Germline assignment: CDR1 SGHAT and CDR2 FQNNGV. The CDR3 bases are TGTGCCAGCAGCCCCACCCCGGGACAGGTTTTCTACGAGCAGTACTTC. Translating it yields CASSPTPGQVFYEQYF.

This chain joins TRBV27 and TRBJ1-4; TRBD1 matches at 8 bases. The V and J ends lost 4 bases and 0 bases, in that order; junction bases with no gene match: 4. Germline-derived CDR1 and CDR2 are MNHEY and SMNVEV (reference sequence). There are 16 residues in the CDR3. The CDR3 spells CASSSGQGTTNEKLFF. Written as DNA, the CDR3 is TGTGCCAGCAGTTCAGGACAGGGCACAACTAATGAAAAACTGTTTTTT. The whole variable domain, remainder taken from reference TRBV27 and TRBJ1-4, is EAQVTQNPRYLITVTGKKLTVTCSQNMNHEYMSWYRQDPGLGLRQIYYSMNVEVTDKGDVPEGYKVSRKEKRNFPLILESPSPNQTSLYFCASSSGQGTTNEKLFFGSGTQLSVL.

The genes are TRBV11-1 and TRBJ1-5, with a possible D match to TRBD1 (6 bases). The CDR3 totals 20 residues. Germline V CDR1 and CDR2: SGHAT, FQDESV (reference sequence). V lost 5 bases and J lost 0, with 26 bases in between. CDR3 nucleotides: TGTGCCAGCAGCCGTAGGGGCCGGGGACACAACGATTATAGCAATCAGCCCCAGCATTTT. Amino acids: CASSRRGRGHNDYSNQPQHF.

This clonotype was seen once. The V call is TRBV29-1, the J call TRBJ1-2; the match to TRBD1 covers 7 bases. The V gene's germline CDR1 is SQVTM and CDR2 ANQGSEA. This CDR3 comprises 13 residues. Trimming cost V 4 bases and J 5 bases; bases outside gene matches: 7. The CDR3 here is CSVAVGGGYGYTF. CDR3 nucleotides: TGCAGCGTTGCTGTAGGGGGCGGGTATGGCTACACCTTC.

This chain connects TRBV20-1 to TRBJ2-4; 9 bases map to TRBD2. The CDR3 is 15 residues long. Germline V gene lookup returns CDR1 DFQATT and CDR2 SNEGSKA (reference sequence). The V segment lost 0 bases and the J segment 13 bases; nucleotides outside the gene matches: 13. The CDR3 region is CSARDPLAGEREQYF. Written as DNA, the CDR3 is TGCAGTGCTAGAGATCCGTTAGCGGGGGAACGGGAGCAGTACTTC.

The chain combines TRBV4-3 with TRBJ1-6; 8 bases are shared with TRBD1. This CDR3 contains 16 residues. Germline V gives CDR1 LGHNA, CDR2 YSLEER. The junction had 7 bases not matched to a gene; V was cut back by 3 bases and J by 6 bases. Here the CDR3 reads CASSHHGQGINSPLHF. The CDR3 nucleotides read TGCGCCAGCAGCCATCACGGACAGGGCATTAATTCACCCCTCCACTTT.

This chain links TRBV20-1 with TRBJ1-5; no clear D. Germline V gene data show CDR1 as DFQATT and CDR2 as SNEGSKA (reference sequence). This CDR3 is 12 amino acids long. Trimming removed 6 bases at V and 3 bases at J, with 9 bases between. The chain's CDR3 is CSAEGTNQPQHF. Here the CDR3 DNA reads TGCAGTGCCGAGGGTACCAATCAGCCCCAGCATTTT.

A single count supports this clonotype. The junction shows a germline mismatch at one end, possibly a read error. The chain employs TRBV18 and TRBJ2-1; D not resolved. The CDR3 runs to 15 residues. The germline V gene encodes CDR1 KGHSH and CDR2 LQKENI. This CDR3 reads CACSPSPTGFNEQFF. As DNA, the CDR3 is TGTGCCTGCTCACCATCCCCTACTGGATTTAATGAGCAGTTCTTC.

There are a few counts of this clonotype. The chain joins TRBV6-1 to TRBJ1-2; TRBD1 agrees at 8 bases. CDR3 length equals 12 residues. CDR1 MNHNS and CDR2 SASEGT come from the germline V gene. The V gene end was trimmed by 6 bases and the J gene end by 8 bases; junction bases not matched to a gene: 5. CDR3 sequence: CASSDRTGGYTF. DNA for the CDR3: TGTGCCAGCAGCGACAGGACAGGGGGCTACACCTTC.

V gene TRBV6-5 combines with J gene TRBJ1-6; D not resolved. Trimming removed 4 bases from V and 4 bases from J, with 17 bases in between. Germline V CDR1 and CDR2: MNHEY, SVGAGI. This CDR3 comprises 17 residues. The CDR3 reads CASSSPTVESYNSPLHF. The CDR3 coding sequence is TGTGCCAGCAGTTCTCCGACCGTAGAATCTTATAATTCACCCCTCCACTTT.

CDR3 DNA sequence: TGTGCCAGCAGCCAACCGAAAGGCTCACCCCTCCACTTT. Its protein is CASSQPKGSPLHF. The V call is TRBV3-1, the J call TRBJ1-6; D is ambiguous. Germline assignment: CDR1 LGHDT and CDR2 YNNKEL (reference sequence). The V gene lost 2 bases and the J gene lost 10 bases, with 9 bases spanning the gap. The CDR3 has 13 amino acids.

As regards this clonotype: Because the CDR3's place on the DNA is in doubt, the DNA is left out and the CDR3 is given as listed by TCRdb. This CDR3 is CASSSFGAGELFF. The gene calls are TRBV5-6 and TRBJ2-2. Germline CDR1 is SGHDT and CDR2 is YYEEEE. The CDR3 adds up to 13 amino acids, both ends counted.

The gene calls are TRBV3-1 and TRBJ1-2; perhaps TRBD1 as D (5 bases). The CDR3 spans 15 residues. Trimming left V 3 bases short and J 5 bases short, with 16 bases between. Germline CDR1 LGHDT, CDR2 YNNKEL (reference sequence). Here the CDR3 reads CASSHRDGALYGYTF. For the CDR3, the DNA is TGTGCCAGCAGCCATAGGGACGGAGCTTTATATGGCTACACCTTC. The full variable domain, rest sourced from reference TRBV3-1 and TRBJ1-2, is DTAVSQTPKYLVTQMGNDKSIKCEQNLGHDTMYWYKQDSKKFLKIMFSYNNKELIINETVPNRFSPKSPDKAHLNLHINSLELGDSAVYFCASSHRDGALYGYTFGSGTRLTVV.

This chain joins TRBV7-2 and TRBJ2-5, with a tentative D call TRBD2 (5 bases). Germline CDR1 SGHTA, CDR2 FQGNSA. The length of the CDR3 is 13 residues. V shed 0 bases and J shed 5 bases, with 7 bases lying between them. The CDR3 region has the DNA TGTGCCAGCAGCTTAGCGCGGAGGGAGACCCAGTACTTC. It encodes CASSLARRETQYF. The entire variable domain, with the rest obtained from reference TRBV7-2 and TRBJ2-5, is as follows: GAGVSQSPSNKVTEKGKDVELRCDPISGHTALYWYRQSLGQGLEFLIYFQGNSAPDKSGLPSDRFSAERTGGSVSTLTIQRTQQEDSAVYLCASSLARRETQYFGPGTRLLVL.